This T cell receptor beta chain appears in the sequencing data of a study of CD8 T cells in Susac syndrome. Per the germline V gene, CDR1 is MDHEN and CDR2 is SYDVKM. The CDR3 runs 14 residues. With 7 bases clipped from V and 7 bases from J, the junction kept 9 bases outside the gene matches. Sequencing of TCR beta was undertaken in CD8+ and CD4+ T cells derived from blood. Random-hexamer reverse transcription was applied to 0.5 to 1 ug RNA. TCRdb fed the immunoSEQ multiplex PCR reads into MiXCR, producing one record per CDR3 protein. The sample shows about 94,000 distinct CDR3 sequences, around 94% of them seen only once.

The sequenced material came from CD4+ T cells from PBMCs. This rearrangement joins TRBV28 to TRBJ2-1; 8 bases are shared with TRBD2. The TCR was taken from a human donor with Susac syndrome. CDR3 in amino acids: CASTKPGLVNEQFF. DNA of the CDR3: TGTGCCAGCACCAAACCGGGACTAGTAAATGAGCAGTTCTTC.